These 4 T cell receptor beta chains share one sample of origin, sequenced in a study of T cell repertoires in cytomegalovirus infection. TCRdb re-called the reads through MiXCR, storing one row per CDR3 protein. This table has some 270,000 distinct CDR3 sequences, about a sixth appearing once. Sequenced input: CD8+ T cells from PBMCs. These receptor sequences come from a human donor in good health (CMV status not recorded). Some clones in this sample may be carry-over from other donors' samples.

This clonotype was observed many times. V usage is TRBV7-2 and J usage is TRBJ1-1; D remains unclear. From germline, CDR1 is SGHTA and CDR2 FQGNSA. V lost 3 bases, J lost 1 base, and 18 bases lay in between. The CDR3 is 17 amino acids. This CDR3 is CASSFEGSYKSNTEAFF. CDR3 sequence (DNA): TGTGCCAGCAGCTTCGAGGGCTCATACAAATCGAACACTGAAGCTTTCTTT.

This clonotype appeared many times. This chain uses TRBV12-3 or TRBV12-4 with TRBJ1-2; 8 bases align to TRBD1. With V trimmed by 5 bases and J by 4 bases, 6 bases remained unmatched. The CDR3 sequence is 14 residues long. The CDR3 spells CASSPKTGVYGYTF. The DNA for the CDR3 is TGTGCCAGCAGTCCGAAGACAGGGGTCTATGGCTACACCTTC.

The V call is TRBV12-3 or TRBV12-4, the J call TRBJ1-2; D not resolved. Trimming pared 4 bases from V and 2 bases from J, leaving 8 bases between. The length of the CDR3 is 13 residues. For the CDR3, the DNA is TGTGCCAGCAGTTACATCCCCAACTATGGCTACACCTTC. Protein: CASSYIPNYGYTF.

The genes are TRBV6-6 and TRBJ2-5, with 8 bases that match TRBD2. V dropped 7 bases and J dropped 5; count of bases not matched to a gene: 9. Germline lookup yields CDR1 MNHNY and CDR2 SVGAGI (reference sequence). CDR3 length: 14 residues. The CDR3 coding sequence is TGTGCCAGCACCACCCGGGGGGGCTCGGAGACCCAGTACTTC. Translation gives CASTTRGGSETQYF.